This passage covers 24 T cell receptor beta chains from one sample sequenced in a study of blood T cell repertoires in COVID-19. Produced via immunoSEQ multiplex PCR; TCRdb's table is partial and in-frame only. The sample includes about 170,000 clones, roughly four fifths of them seen just once. Material for sequencing was peripheral blood. Receptor source: a man aged 65 to 79 with active or convalescent COVID-19.

The chain has TRBV28 and TRBJ1-6, with 9 bases identical to TRBD1. The CDR3 totals 16 residues. V was pared by 4 bases and J by 4 bases, with 5 bases of the junction left unmatched. CDR1 MDHEN and CDR2 SYDVKM come from the germline V gene. CDR3 region: CASSSWTGAYNSPLHF. CDR3 DNA: TGTGCCAGCAGTTCGTGGACAGGGGCATATAATTCACCCCTCCACTTT.

The chain employs TRBV7-2 and TRBJ2-1, with D possibly matching TRBD1 (5 bases). Germline CDR1 SGHTA, CDR2 FQGNSA. Trimming shortened V by 1 base and J by 0 bases, and 10 bases separated the two germline ends. The CDR3 runs to 16 residues. For the CDR3, the DNA is TGTGCCAGCAGCTTAGACAGGAGACGCTCCTACAATGAGCAGTTCTTC. Protein: CASSLDRRRSYNEQFF.

V is TRBV24-1 and J is TRBJ2-1, with D possibly being TRBD2 (6 bases). CDR1 is KGHDR, CDR2 SFDVKD, per germline. Trimming stripped 3 bases from V and 6 bases from J, with 20 bases between. The CDR3 is made up of 17 amino acids. The CDR3 here is CATSDARGEAGSNEQFF. Written as DNA, the CDR3 is TGTGCCACCAGTGATGCCCGCGGGGAGGCTGGAAGCAATGAGCAGTTCTTC.

The CDR3 region has the DNA TGTGCCAGCACTTCCCCGTCGCGGGGGGATGAAAAACTGTTTTTT. Translated: CASTSPSRGDEKLFF. The chain joins TRBV6-6 to TRBJ1-4, with D perhaps matching TRBD1 (5 bases). Germline V gives CDR1 MNHNY, CDR2 SVGAGI (reference sequence). The CDR3 spans 15 residues. The ends were cut back, 7 bases at V and 6 bases at J, with 18 bases in the middle.

The rearrangement joins TRBV7-2 to TRBJ1-2, with D unclear. Deletions cut 5 bases from V and 5 bases from J, with 12 bases between. CDR3 length: 13 residues. From germline, CDR1 is SGHTA and CDR2 FQGNSA. The CDR3 nucleotides are TGTGCCAGCAGCCAGTCCCGAAGTTATGGCTACACCTTC. The encoded protein is CASSQSRSYGYTF. Supplemented by reference TRBV7-2 and TRBJ1-2, the full variable domain reads GAGVSQSPSNKVTEKGKDVELRCDPISGHTALYWYRQSLGQGLEFLIYFQGNSAPDKSGLPSDRFSAERTGGSVSTLTIQRTQQEDSAVYLCASSQSRSYGYTFGSGTRLTVV.

This clone occurred once. The V and J genes are TRBV19 and TRBJ2-1, with 8 nucleotides matching TRBD1. The germline V gene encodes CDR1 LNHDA and CDR2 SQIVND (reference sequence). CDR3 size: 15 residues. V lost 5 bases, J lost 4 bases, and 7 bases stayed unmatched. The CDR3 nucleotides are TGTGCCAGTAGTCTAGGGACAGGTTTTTACAATGAGCAGTTCTTC. As protein: CASSLGTGFYNEQFF.

This clone has a single count. The chain links TRBV25-1 to TRBJ1-5; 7 bases map to TRBD1. In germline, CDR1 is MGHDK, CDR2 SYGVNS. The CDR3 extends over 14 amino acids. V lost 1 base and J lost 5; bases outside the gene matches: 2. This CDR3 is CASSESRGDQPQHF. Here the CDR3 DNA reads TGTGCCAGCAGTGAATCCAGGGGGGATCAGCCCCAGCATTTT.

The V call is TRBV28, the J call TRBJ1-3; 9 bases match TRBD1. Germline lookup yields CDR1 MDHEN and CDR2 SYDVKM. The V gene end was trimmed by 7 bases and the J gene end by 1 base; junction bases not matched to a gene: 2. The CDR3 has 14 residues. The CDR3 DNA follows: TGTGCCAGCATCGACAGGGGGTCTGGAAACACCATATATTTT. As protein: CASIDRGSGNTIYF.

The chain carries TRBV7-2 and TRBJ2-7; 8 positions agree with TRBD2. Germline lookup yields CDR1 SGHTA and CDR2 FQGNSA. With 1 base clipped from V and 6 bases from J, the junction kept 8 bases outside the gene matches. The CDR3 extends over 15 amino acids. The CDR3 DNA follows: TGTGCCAGCAGCTTAGGATTAGCGGGACGGGGCGAGCAGTACTTC. This codes for CASSLGLAGRGEQYF.

The chain joins TRBV7-2 to TRBJ2-7; D is undetermined. Germline V lookup: CDR1 SGHTA, CDR2 FQGNSA. This CDR3 has 11 amino acids. V was cut by 4 bases and J by 3 bases, with 4 bases left in between. CDR3 coding DNA: TGTGCCAGCAGCTCATTCTACGAGCAGTACTTC. This translates into CASSSFYEQYF.

The sample holds a few counts of this clone. J is TRBJ1-5 and V is TRBV2; TRBD1 matches at 8 bases. The CDR3 totals 14 residues. The trim removed 5 bases at V and 5 bases at J, leaving 5 bases unmatched. CDR1 and CDR2 from the germline V gene are SNHLY and FYNNEI. CDR3 amino acids: CASSWTGTDQPQHF. The CDR3 nucleotides read TGTGCCAGCAGTTGGACAGGGACAGATCAGCCCCAGCATTTT.

The CDR3 region has the DNA TGTGCCAGCTCACGCCTGGACAAGAACTATGGCTACACCTTC. Encoded protein: CASSRLDKNYGYTF. The chain is built from TRBV18 and TRBJ1-2, with TRBD1 as a possible D gene (5 bases). This CDR3 has 14 amino acids. Germline CDR1 KGHSH, CDR2 LQKENI. Trimming left V 4 bases short and J 2 bases short, with 11 bases between.

This clone showed up just once. The chain's CDR3 is CASSIEQVRSVYGYTF. In nucleotides, the CDR3 is TGCGCCAGCAGCATCGAACAGGTTCGGTCGGTCTATGGCTACACCTTC. The J gene is TRBJ1-2, the V gene TRBV5-1; tentatively, D is TRBD1 (5 bases). Trimming shortened V by 4 bases and J by 4 bases, and 20 bases separated the two germline ends. The CDR3 is 16 residues long. Germline CDR1 SGHRS, CDR2 YFSETQ.

V gene TRBV24-1 combines with J gene TRBJ2-1, with TRBD2 matching over 8 bases. With 1 base clipped from V and 1 base from J, the junction kept 2 bases outside the gene matches. Germline lookup yields CDR1 KGHDR and CDR2 SFDVKD. CDR3 length equals 16 residues. The CDR3 reads CATSDFGGGSYNEQFF. CDR3 in DNA: TGTGCCACCAGTGATTTCGGGGGGGGTTCCTACAATGAGCAGTTCTTC.

This rearrangement joins TRBV24-1 to TRBJ2-6; D is undetermined. Germline assignment: CDR1 KGHDR and CDR2 SFDVKD. The germline V and J ends were trimmed by 3 bases and 0 bases, with 11 bases remaining between them. This CDR3 region has 17 residues. This CDR3 is CATSDLPQDSGANVLTF. As DNA, the CDR3 is TGTGCCACCAGTGATCTCCCCCAGGACTCTGGGGCCAACGTCCTGACTTTC.

This clone was counted between two and nine times. V gene TRBV28 combines with J gene TRBJ1-5, with D unclear. Germline V gene sequence: CDR1 MDHEN, CDR2 SYDVKM. This CDR3 contains 12 residues. Trimming removed 3 bases at V and 7 bases at J, with 7 bases between. As DNA, the CDR3 is TGTGCCAGCAGTTTTATTGAGCAGCCCCAGCATTTT. Its protein is CASSFIEQPQHF.

This clone was found once. The chain has TRBV5-1 and TRBJ1-5; the match to TRBD1 covers 7 bases. Germline V lookup: CDR1 SGHRS, CDR2 YFSETQ. J was trimmed by 2 bases and V by 4 bases; bases with no gene match: 3. The CDR3 spans 14 residues. The CDR3 nucleotides are TGCGCCAGCAGCGACGGACAGGGCAATCAGCCCCAGCATTTT. It translates to CASSDGQGNQPQHF.

The chain recombines TRBV7-2 with TRBJ2-5; tentative D call: TRBD2 (5 bases). The CDR3 is 14 amino acids. Germline CDR1 is SGHTA and CDR2 is FQGNSA. With 3 bases removed from V and 3 bases from J, the gap between germline ends came to 11 bases. The CDR3 region has the DNA TGTGCCAGCAGCTTCTCGAGGGCCGAAGAGACCCAGTACTTC. Its translation: CASSFSRAEETQYF.

This clone was seen a handful of times. V and J are TRBV12-5 and TRBJ2-2, with 11 bases that match TRBD1. With 5 bases clipped from V and 3 bases from J, the junction kept 2 bases outside the gene matches. Germline CDR1 is LGHNT and CDR2 is FRNRAP. The CDR3 has 15 amino acids. In DNA form, the CDR3 reads TGTGCTAGTGGTACGGGACAGGGGGACACCGGGGAGCTGTTTTTT. It is translated as CASGTGQGDTGELFF.

V is TRBV2 and J is TRBJ2-6; 7 bases are a match to TRBD1. The CDR3 is 17 amino acids. CDR1 and CDR2 from the germline V gene are SNHLY and FYNNEI. V dropped 6 bases and J dropped 1; count of bases not matched to a gene: 9. CDR3 protein: CASSRTGSISGANVLTF. CDR3 bases: TGTGCCAGCAGCCGGACAGGTTCTATTTCTGGGGCCAACGTCCTGACTTTC. Together with reference TRBV2 and TRBJ2-6, the CDR3 gives the full variable domain: EPEVTQTPSHQVTQMGQEVILRCVPISNHLYFYWYRQILGQKVEFLVSFYNNEISEKSEIFDDQFSVERPDGSNFTLKIRSTKLEDSAMYFCASSRTGSISGANVLTFGAGSRLTVL.

The rearrangement links TRBV7-2 to TRBJ1-6, with D maybe TRBD1 (5 bases). The CDR3 is made up of 14 amino acids. Germline CDR1 SGHTA, CDR2 FQGNSA. V was pared by 5 bases and J by 7 bases, with 12 bases between. In DNA form, the CDR3 reads TGTGCCAGCAGCGCGGTGGGGGGGAATTCACCCCTCCACTTT. This gives the protein CASSAVGGNSPLHF.

This chain links TRBV28 with TRBJ1-4; 10 bases are a match to TRBD1. Germline V gene lookup returns CDR1 MDHEN and CDR2 SYDVKM. The CDR3 is 15 residues long. J lost 5 bases, V lost 6 bases, and 6 bases had no gene match. This chain's CDR3 is CASRRGGQGNEKLFF. The CDR3 nucleotides are TGTGCCAGCAGGAGGGGGGGACAGGGGAATGAAAAACTGTTTTTT.

The chain links TRBV30 to TRBJ1-2; D might be TRBD1 (5 bases). Germline lookup yields CDR1 GTSNPN and CDR2 SVGIG (reference sequence). The CDR3 has 13 amino acids. Trimming removed 3 bases from V and 6 bases from J, with 14 bases in between. CDR3 nucleotide sequence: TGTGCCTGGAGCCGGGGGTGGGGAGATGGCTACACCTTC. It yields the protein CAWSRGWGDGYTF. The full variable domain, its missing parts supplied by reference TRBV30 and TRBJ1-2, is SQTIHQWPATLVQPVGSPLSLECTVEGTSNPNLYWYRQAAGRGLQLLFYSVGIGQISSEVPQNLSASRPQDRQFILSSKKLLLSDSGFYLCAWSRGWGDGYTFGSGTRLTVV.

The chain combines TRBV6-5 with TRBJ2-1; 8 bases are a match to TRBD2. J lost 5 bases, V lost 6 bases, and 9 bases had no gene match. This CDR3 comprises 15 residues. The germline CDR1 and CDR2 sequences are MNHEY and SVGAGI. CDR3 protein: CASRAIAGMHNEQFF. In nucleotides, the CDR3 is TGTGCCAGCAGGGCCATAGCGGGGATGCACAATGAGCAGTTCTTC.